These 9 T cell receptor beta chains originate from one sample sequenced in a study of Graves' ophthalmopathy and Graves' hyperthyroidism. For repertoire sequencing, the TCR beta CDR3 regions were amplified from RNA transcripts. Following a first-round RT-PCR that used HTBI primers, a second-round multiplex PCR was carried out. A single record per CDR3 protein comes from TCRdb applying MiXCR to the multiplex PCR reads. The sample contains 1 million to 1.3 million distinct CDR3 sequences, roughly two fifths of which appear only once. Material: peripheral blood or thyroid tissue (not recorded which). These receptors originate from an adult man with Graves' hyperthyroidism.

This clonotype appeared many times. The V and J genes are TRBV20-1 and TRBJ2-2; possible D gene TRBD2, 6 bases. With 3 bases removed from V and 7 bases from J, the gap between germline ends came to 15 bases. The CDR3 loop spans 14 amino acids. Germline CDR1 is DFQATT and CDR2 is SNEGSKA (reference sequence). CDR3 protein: CSASLVGSGGELFF. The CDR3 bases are TGCAGTGCTAGCCTTGTCGGGAGCGGCGGGGAGCTGTTTTTT.

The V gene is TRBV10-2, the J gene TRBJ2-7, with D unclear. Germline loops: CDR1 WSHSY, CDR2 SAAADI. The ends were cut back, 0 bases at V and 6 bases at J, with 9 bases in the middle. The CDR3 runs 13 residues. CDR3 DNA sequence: TGCGCCAGCAGTGAGTCAGGGTTTGGCGAGCAGTACTTC. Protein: CASSESGFGEQYF.

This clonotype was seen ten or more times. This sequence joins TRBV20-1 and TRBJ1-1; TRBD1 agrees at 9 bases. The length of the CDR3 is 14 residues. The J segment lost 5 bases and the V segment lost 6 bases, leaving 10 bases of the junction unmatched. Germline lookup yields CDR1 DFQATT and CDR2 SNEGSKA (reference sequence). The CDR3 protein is CSATKTGGLTEAFF. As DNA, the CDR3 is TGCAGTGCCACTAAGACAGGGGGTCTGACTGAAGCTTTCTTT.

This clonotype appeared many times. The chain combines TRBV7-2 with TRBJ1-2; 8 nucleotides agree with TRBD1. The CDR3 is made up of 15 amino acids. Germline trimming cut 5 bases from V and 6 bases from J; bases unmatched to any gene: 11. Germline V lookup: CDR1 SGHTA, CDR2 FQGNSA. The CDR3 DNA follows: TGTGCCAGCAGCATCGGACAGGGCAAATGGGATGGCTACACCTTC. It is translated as CASSIGQGKWDGYTF.

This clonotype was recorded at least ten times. CDR3: CASSSSKGNYGYTF. The CDR3 DNA sequence: TGTGCCAGCAGCTCAAGCAAGGGAAACTATGGCTACACCTTC. This chain connects TRBV7-2 to TRBJ1-2; D is uncertain. Between the trimmed V and J ends, which lost 4 bases and 2 bases, there was a span of 11 bases. Looked up from germline, CDR1 is SGHTA and CDR2 is FQGNSA. This CDR3 spans 14 amino acids.

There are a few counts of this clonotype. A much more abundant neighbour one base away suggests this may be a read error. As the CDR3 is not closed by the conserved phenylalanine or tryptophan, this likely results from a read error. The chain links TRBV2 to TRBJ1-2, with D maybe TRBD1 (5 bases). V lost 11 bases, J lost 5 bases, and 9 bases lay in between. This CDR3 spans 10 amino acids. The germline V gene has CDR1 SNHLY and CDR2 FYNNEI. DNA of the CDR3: TGTGCCGATAAGGGGTATGGCTACACCCTC. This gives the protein CADKGYGYTL.

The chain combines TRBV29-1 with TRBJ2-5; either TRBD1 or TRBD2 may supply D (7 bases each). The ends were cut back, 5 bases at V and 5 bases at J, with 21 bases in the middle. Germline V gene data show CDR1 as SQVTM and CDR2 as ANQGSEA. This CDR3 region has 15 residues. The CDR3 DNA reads TGCAGCGTTCGGCCGGAGGGAGGGGGCCGTGAGACCCAGTACTTC. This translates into CSVRPEGGGRETQYF.

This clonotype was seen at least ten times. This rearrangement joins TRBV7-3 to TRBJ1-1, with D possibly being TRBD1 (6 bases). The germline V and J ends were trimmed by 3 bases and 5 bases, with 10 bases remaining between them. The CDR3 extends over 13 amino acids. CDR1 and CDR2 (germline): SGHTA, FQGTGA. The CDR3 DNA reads TGTGCCAGCAGCTTCGGGGGGGCTACTGAAGCTTTCTTT. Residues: CASSFGGATEAFF.

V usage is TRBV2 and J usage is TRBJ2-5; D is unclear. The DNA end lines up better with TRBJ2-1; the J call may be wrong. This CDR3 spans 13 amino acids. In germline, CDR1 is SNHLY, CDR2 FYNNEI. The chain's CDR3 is CASSSHYNEQQFF. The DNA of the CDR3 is TGTGCCAGCAGCTCGCACTACAATGAGCAGCAGTTCTTC.